These T cell receptor beta chains were read from a single sample in a study of Graves' ophthalmopathy and Graves' hyperthyroidism. MiXCR was run by TCRdb on the multiplex PCR reads, yielding one entry per CDR3 protein. Here the sample spans roughly 160,000 distinct CDR3 sequences, approximately 40% being singletons. Sequenced input: peripheral blood. These receptors all come from a woman aged 40-49 years with Graves' ophthalmopathy. Both conserved end residues are part of each CDR3. The D gene is left open where the match is weak. Clone size is stated in some rows and not others, as once, few, many or a class when expanded.

j_gene	abundance	v_gene	d_gene	CDR3nt	CDR3aa
TRBJ1-2	-	TRBV6-2/TRBV6-3	-	TGTGCCAGCAACCAGGCTGGAGGCTACACCTTC	CASNQAGGYTF
TRBJ2-2	many	TRBV2	-	TGTGCCAGCCAGGGACCTTCTGGCGGGGAGCTGTTTTTT	CASQGPSGGELFF
TRBJ1-2	many	TRBV5-1	-	TGCGCCAGCAGCTCGACAGGATTTTACACCTTC	CASSSTGFYTF
TRBJ1-1	-	TRBV15	-	TGTGCCACCAGCTCATACATGTTCAACACTGAAGCTTTCTTT	CATSSYMFNTEAFF
TRBJ1-6	many	TRBV6-1	-	TGTGCCAGCAGTGAAGCGCGAGGCAGGACTAATTCACCCCTCCACTTT	CASSEARGRTNSPLHF
TRBJ1-5	-	TRBV28	-	TGTGCCAGCGATGGGCAGGCGACGGGAGGGCCCCAGCATTTT	CASDGQATGGPQHF
TRBJ2-2	-	TRBV29-1	-	TGCAGCGTCGTTTTCGGGACCCGGGAGCTGTTTTTT	CSVVFGTRELFF
TRBJ1-1	few	TRBV6-1	-	TGTGCCAGCAGTCGACAGTGGGGGAGCACTGAAGCTTTCTTT	CASSRQWGSTEAFF
TRBJ1-1	-	TRBV6-2/TRBV6-3	-	TGTGCCAGCAAGGAGGGGGATTACAAAGCAAGACTGAACACTGAAGCTTTCTTT	CASKEGDYKARLNTEAFF
TRBJ2-2	many	TRBV27	TRBD2	TGTGCCAGCAGTCTACGGGGGGGCTTTAACACCGGGGAGCTGTTTTTT	CASSLRGGFNTGELFF
TRBJ1-2	many	TRBV28	-	TGTGCCAGCAGCCCACCCCAGGGGTCTAGGGGCTACACCTTC	CASSPPQGSRGYTF
TRBJ2-7	many	TRBV5-1	TRBD2	TGCGCCAGCAGCTTGGCCCCAGCGGGAGGTCTATACGAGCAGTACTTC	CASSLAPAGGLYEQYF
TRBJ1-2	many	TRBV28	TRBD1	TGTGCCAGCTCCAGGGGGGGTAACTATGGCTACACCTTC	CASSRGGNYGYTF
TRBJ2-7	-	TRBV30	TRBD1	TGTGCCTGGAGTATGCCGGGACAGGGAAAATCGGGAGAGCAGTACTTC	CAWSMPGQGKSGEQYF
TRBJ1-5	-	TRBV28	-	TGTGCCAGCAGTTTGAATCAGGGACAATGGCCCCAGCATTTT	CASSLNQGQWPQHF
TRBJ1-6	-	TRBV20-1	-	TGCAGTGCGGGGCCAGGGAGTCGATCACCCCTCCACTTT	CSAGPGSRSPLHF
TRBJ2-7	-	TRBV7-9	TRBD2	TGTGTCTCAAGCGGGGCTAATACCGAGCAGTACTTC	CVSSGANTEQYF
TRBJ2-7	-	TRBV6-5	-	TGTGCCAGCAGTTGGACAGAAGTCTCACCCGAGCAGTACTTC	CASSWTEVSPEQYF
TRBJ2-7	many	TRBV6-2/TRBV6-3	TRBD1	TGTGCCAGCAGAGGAGGCAACGCCGGGACAGACCCCTACGAGCAGTACTTC	CASRGGNAGTDPYEQYF
TRBJ2-7	-	TRBV2	TRBD1	TGTGCCAGCAGGGGAACGCGCGGGACAGGTGGTTACGAGCAGTACTTC	CASRGTRGTGGYEQYF